What follows are 24 T cell receptor beta chains derived from one specimen sequenced in a study of human thymus T cells. The protocol was immunoSEQ multiplex PCR, while the TCRdb copy is restricted to in-frame clones and leaves out a portion. The sample shows some 130,000 clones, about 95% of them seen only once. The thymus was resected at corrective cardiac surgery. Specimen: thymus tissue. Receptors originate from a boy under two years old with a congenital heart defect but otherwise immunologically healthy.

The rearrangement links TRBV5-6 to TRBJ1-4; possibly TRBD1 for D (6 bases). Trimming took off 6 bases at V and 7 bases at J, with 16 bases between the two ends. The CDR3 totals 14 residues. Germline V gene data show CDR1 as SGHDT and CDR2 as YYEEEE. The CDR3 region is CASIQRGRGEKLFF. CDR3 coding DNA: TGTGCCAGCATCCAGAGGGGGAGAGGTGAAAAACTGTTTTTT.

The chain employs TRBV7-2 and TRBJ1-2; tentative D call: TRBD1 (5 bases). The CDR3 covers 18 residues. Germline CDR1 reads SGHTA; CDR2 reads FQGNSA. V lost 1 base, J lost 0 bases, and 18 bases lay in between. CDR3 protein: CASSLVKIKGTTNYGYTF. Written as DNA, the CDR3 is TGTGCCAGCAGCTTAGTTAAAATTAAAGGGACCACTAACTATGGCTACACCTTC.

The chain recombines TRBV4-1 with TRBJ2-7; no clear D gene. V dropped 0 bases and J dropped 4 bases, with 7 bases sitting between them. Germline V lookup: CDR1 MGHRA, CDR2 YSYEKL. This CDR3 is built from 13 residues. The CDR3, as DNA: TGCGCCAGCAGCCAAGAGCGCCCTTACGAGCAGTACTTC. It encodes CASSQERPYEQYF.

The rearrangement joins TRBV5-4 to TRBJ1-2; tentatively, D is TRBD1 (6 bases). In germline, CDR1 is SGHNT, CDR2 YYREEE (reference sequence). The CDR3 has 15 amino acids. V lost 5 bases and J lost 2, with 16 bases in between. The CDR3 nucleotides are TGTGCCAGCAGATGGGGGCCATCGAGCAACTATGGCTACACCTTC. It is translated as CASRWGPSSNYGYTF.

This clone occurred a few times. The chain carries TRBV30 and TRBJ1-2; no firm D call. The CDR3 is 12 amino acids. The V gene lost 2 bases and the J gene lost 6 bases, with 10 bases spanning the gap. Germline assignment: CDR1 GTSNPN and CDR2 SVGIG (reference sequence). As DNA, the CDR3 is TGTGCCTGGAGTCTGGGGATCCATGGCTACACCTTC. It is translated as CAWSLGIHGYTF. Full variable domain (missing parts from reference TRBV30 and TRBJ1-2): SQTIHQWPATLVQPVGSPLSLECTVEGTSNPNLYWYRQAAGRGLQLLFYSVGIGQISSEVPQNLSASRPQDRQFILSSKKLLLSDSGFYLCAWSLGIHGYTFGSGTRLTVV.

The gene calls are TRBV12-5 and TRBJ2-1, with D unresolved. This CDR3 has 16 amino acids. Deletions cut 1 base from V and 7 bases from J, with 17 bases between. The germline V gene encodes CDR1 LGHNT and CDR2 FRNRAP. CDR3 DNA sequence: TGTGCTAGTGGTTTGGCCCCCCCGGACCCCTTGAATGAGCAGTTCTTC. Amino acid sequence: CASGLAPPDPLNEQFF.

V is TRBV5-6 and J is TRBJ1-4; perhaps TRBD1 as D (5 bases). Germline V lookup: CDR1 SGHDT, CDR2 YYEEEE. Between the trimmed V and J ends, which lost 5 bases and 7 bases, there was a span of 15 bases. The CDR3 runs 14 residues. In nucleotides, the CDR3 is TGTGCCAGCAGATTATGGAGGGGCGGTGAAAAACTGTTTTTT. Translation gives CASRLWRGGEKLFF. The full variable domain, in which reference TRBV5-6 and TRBJ1-4 provide the parts outside the CDR3, is DAGVTQSPTHLIKTRGQQVTLRCSPKSGHDTVSWYQQALGQGPQFIFQYYEEEERQRGNFPDRFSGHQFPNYSSELNVNALLLGDSALYLCASRLWRGGEKLFFGSGTQLSVL.

The chain is built from TRBV28 and TRBJ2-2; D uncertain. Germline-derived CDR1 and CDR2 are MDHEN and SYDVKM. There are 13 residues in the CDR3. Trimming cost V 5 bases and J 6 bases, with 10 bases left between them. The CDR3 bases are TGTGCCAGCAGTCTAGGACGGGCCGGGGAGCTGTTTTTT. Translation: CASSLGRAGELFF.

This sequence joins TRBV23-1 and TRBJ2-2; tentatively, D is TRBD1 (6 bases). TRBV23-1 is placed among ORFs of uncertain function. There are 18 residues in the CDR3. Trimming took off 8 bases at V and 7 bases at J, with 29 bases between the two ends. Here the CDR3 DNA reads TGCGCCAGCGGAAATTCAATAAACCGGGACAAGAAAATCGGGGAGCTGTTTTTT. It encodes CASGNSINRDKKIGELFF.

The chain has TRBV6-6 and TRBJ1-2; maybe TRBD1 (5 bases). The germline V gene has CDR1 MNHNY and CDR2 SVGAGI (reference sequence). With 3 bases removed from V and 7 bases from J, the gap between germline ends came to 18 bases. The length of the CDR3 is 15 residues. The CDR3 DNA reads as TGTGCCAGCAGTTATAGTACCAGGGATCGAGGTGGCTACACCTTC. Encoded protein: CASSYSTRDRGGYTF.

This rearrangement joins TRBV13 to TRBJ1-6, with D maybe TRBD1 (6 bases). The germline V and J ends were trimmed by 2 bases and 7 bases, with 6 bases remaining between them. The CDR3 has 13 residues. CDR1 is PRHDT, CDR2 FYEKMQ, per germline (reference sequence). The CDR3 loop is CASSLQGNSPLHF. The DNA of the CDR3 is TGTGCCAGCAGCTTACAGGGGAATTCACCCCTCCACTTT.

Here the CDR3 DNA reads TGTGCCAGCAGCGCCGGGGCGGGACAACTTCAAGAGACCCAGTACTTC. Protein: CASSAGAGQLQETQYF. The rearrangement joins TRBV7-9 to TRBJ2-5, with D perhaps given as TRBD1 or TRBD2 (6 bases each). Germline-derived CDR1 and CDR2 are SEHNR and FQNEAQ (reference sequence). Deletions cut 5 bases from V and 2 bases from J, with 18 bases between. This CDR3 region has 16 residues.

The chain uses TRBV9 and TRBJ2-1; maybe TRBD1 (6 bases). Trimming took off 0 bases at V and 2 bases at J, with 21 bases between the two ends. CDR3 size: 19 residues. Looked up from germline, CDR1 is SGDLS and CDR2 is YYNGEE. The chain's CDR3 is CASSVDPPLPGTTYNEQFF. CDR3 in DNA: TGTGCCAGCAGCGTAGACCCCCCCCTCCCGGGGACAACCTACAATGAGCAGTTCTTC.

This sequence joins TRBV27 and TRBJ2-5, with unresolved D. Between the trimmed V and J ends, which lost 2 bases and 4 bases, there was a span of 20 bases. The CDR3 is made up of 17 amino acids. Germline CDR1 is MNHEY and CDR2 is SMNVEV (reference sequence). CDR3 sequence: CASSLAGPHGVGETQYF. CDR3 sequence (DNA): TGTGCCAGCAGTTTAGCCGGTCCCCATGGGGTCGGAGAGACCCAGTACTTC.

The chain uses TRBV9 and TRBJ1-1; a weak D match, TRBD1 (5 bases). This CDR3 has 13 amino acids. Trimming removed 4 bases from V and 8 bases from J, with 15 bases in between. The V gene's germline CDR1 is SGDLS and CDR2 YYNGEE. CDR3 nucleotides: TGTGCCAGCAGCACGCAGGGAGGAGGGGAAGCTTTCTTT. Translation: CASSTQGGGEAFF.

In DNA form, the CDR3 reads TGCAGCGTTGATGGGGGGCGCACAGATACGCAGTATTTT. It yields the protein CSVDGGRTDTQYF. The chain links TRBV29-1 to TRBJ2-3; D assignment may be TRBD1 or TRBD2 (6 bases each). V was cut by 3 bases and J by 1 base, with 8 bases left in between. The germline V gene has CDR1 SQVTM and CDR2 ANQGSEA. The CDR3 is 13 residues long.

The rearrangement links TRBV5-1 to TRBJ2-5, with a possible D match to TRBD1 (7 bases). This CDR3 has 17 residues. Germline CDR1 SGHRS, CDR2 YFSETQ. The V gene lost 1 base and the J gene lost 5 bases, with 21 bases spanning the gap. This chain's CDR3 is CASSLTWRGPMGETQYF. The CDR3 DNA follows: TGCGCCAGCAGCTTGACATGGAGGGGGCCGATGGGGGAGACCCAGTACTTC.

This chain joins TRBV6-1 and TRBJ1-5; possibly TRBD1 for D (5 bases). The germline V gene encodes CDR1 MNHNS and CDR2 SASEGT. The CDR3 is 15 residues long. V lost 6 bases to trimming and J lost 0 bases, with 12 bases between them. The CDR3 nucleotides read TGTGCCAGCAGCCGGGGGTTAGATAGCAATCAGCCCCAGCATTTT. As protein: CASSRGLDSNQPQHF.

This clone appeared a few times. The chain combines TRBV7-2 with TRBJ1-5; D gene unclear. CDR1 and CDR2 from the germline V gene are SGHTA and FQGNSA. Trimming took 1 base from V and 2 from J, leaving 0 bases between them. The CDR3 covers 12 residues. CDR3 bases: TGTGCCAGCAGCTTAGGCAATCAGCCCCAGCATTTT. This encodes CASSLGNQPQHF.

Only one count was recorded for this clone. The chain recombines TRBV20-1 with TRBJ2-7; D uncertain. The CDR3 loop spans 10 amino acids. Trimming left V 4 bases short and J 6 bases short, with 7 bases between. Germline CDR1 and CDR2: DFQATT and SNEGSKA (reference sequence). The CDR3, as DNA: TGCAGTGCTAAGTCAAGCGAGCAGTACTTC. Its protein product is CSAKSSEQYF.

This chain joins TRBV30 and TRBJ1-2, with D possibly matching TRBD1 (6 bases). This CDR3 has 17 residues. Germline V CDR1 and CDR2: GTSNPN, SVGIG (reference sequence). The V gene lost 0 bases and the J gene lost 0 bases, with 17 bases spanning the gap. Here the CDR3 reads CAWSVRQAENSNYGYTF. Here the CDR3 DNA reads TGTGCCTGGAGTGTACGACAGGCCGAGAATTCTAACTATGGCTACACCTTC.

The V gene is TRBV6-5, the J gene TRBJ2-2; no definite D call. Trimming removed 2 bases from V and 0 bases from J, with 1 base in between. The germline V gene has CDR1 MNHEY and CDR2 SVGAGI. The CDR3 consists of 13 residues. CDR3 DNA sequence: TGTGCCAGCAGTTACGCGAACACCGGGGAGCTGTTTTTT. This encodes CASSYANTGELFF.

The V gene is TRBV6-5, the J gene TRBJ1-1; D gene unclear. The CDR3 is 13 residues long. The germline V and J ends were trimmed by 0 bases and 5 bases, with 7 bases remaining between them. Germline V gene lookup returns CDR1 MNHEY and CDR2 SVGAGI. The CDR3 region has the DNA TGTGCCAGCAGTTACTCGATTGGGACTGAAGCTTTCTTT. This encodes CASSYSIGTEAFF.

The chain uses TRBV30 and TRBJ1-6; TRBD1 might be the D (6 bases). The CDR3 runs to 15 residues. Trimming took off 3 bases at V and 6 bases at J, with 15 bases between the two ends. Germline CDR1 reads GTSNPN; CDR2 reads SVGIG (reference sequence). The CDR3 here is CAWRLTGRGNSPLHF. Here the CDR3 DNA reads TGTGCCTGGAGGCTAACAGGGCGGGGTAATTCACCCCTCCACTTT.